This T cell receptor beta chain was sequenced in a study of blood T cell repertoires in COVID-19. The table came from immunoSEQ multiplex PCR; TCRdb's copy has only in-frame clones and leaves some out. The data show fewer than 200,000 clones, with 84% seen just once and under 4% held by the top ten. V lost 4 bases to trimming and J lost 5 bases; unmatched junction nucleotides: 10. Per the germline V gene, CDR1 is MNHEY and CDR2 is SMNVEV (reference sequence). CDR3 size: 16 residues. The chain joins TRBV27 to TRBJ1-1; 10 positions match TRBD1. Sequencing input: PBMCs or T cells enriched from blood (not recorded which). The receptor's source is a woman under 40 who had been exposed to COVID-19. The CDR3, as DNA: TGTGCCAGCAGTTCGATTACGACAGGGGGCGAAACTGAAGCTTTCTTT. Amino acid sequence: CASSSITTGGETEAFF.